The 23 T cell receptor beta chains presented below share a single source sample, sequenced in a study of blood T cell repertoires in COVID-19. The method was immunoSEQ multiplex PCR; TCRdb's version includes in-frame clones alone and lacks a portion of them. Of over 100,000 clones detected, 84% appear once; the ten largest clones hold around 8%. Sequenced material: peripheral blood. The receptors shown here come from a woman aged 80 or older with active or convalescent COVID-19.

With respect to this clone: An end of the junction does not agree with germline; a read error may underlie this. The chain combines TRBV7-7 with TRBJ2-7; D remains ambiguous. Germline V CDR1 and CDR2: SSHAT, FNYEAQ (reference sequence). The CDR3 runs to 15 residues. CDR3: CASSLGPGFDYEQYF. The CDR3 region has the DNA TGTGCTAGCAGCTTAGGGCCGGGTTTTGACTACGAGCAGTACTTC. Looking up the rest from reference TRBV7-7 and TRBJ2-7 gives the full variable domain: GAGVSQSPRYKVTKRGQDVTLRCDPISSHATLYWYQQALGQGPEFLTYFNYEAQPDKSGLPSDRFSAERPEGSISTLTIQRTEQRDSAMYRCASSLGPGFDYEQYFGPGTRLTVT.

This clone was seen more than once but under ten times. CDR3 in amino acids: CASSPPSRQGYEQYF. For the CDR3, the DNA is TGTGCCAGCTCACCACCTTCCCGACAGGGCTACGAGCAGTACTTC. The chain employs TRBV18 and TRBJ2-7, with 7 nucleotides matching TRBD1. V lost 0 bases to trimming and J lost 3 bases; unmatched junction nucleotides: 5. This CDR3 region has 15 residues. Germline V CDR1 and CDR2: KGHSH, LQKENI. The complete variable domain, with remaining parts taken from reference TRBV18 and TRBJ2-7, reads NAGVMQNPRHLVRRRGQEARLRCSPMKGHSHVYWYRQLPEEGLKFMVYLQKENIIDESGMPKERFSAEFPKEGPSILRIQQVVRGDSAAYFCASSPPSRQGYEQYFGPGTRLTVT.

The V and J genes are TRBV19 and TRBJ2-3, with 9 bases matching TRBD2. Germline V lookup: CDR1 LNHDA, CDR2 SQIVND (reference sequence). V shed 7 bases, J shed 4 bases, and the junction held 6 bases outside the gene matches. This CDR3 is 14 amino acids long. CDR3 in DNA: TGTGCCAGTACCCCAGCGGGAGGCCCAGATACGCAGTATTTT. Translation: CASTPAGGPDTQYF.

V usage is TRBV7-6 and J usage is TRBJ2-7; 10 bases fit TRBD1. The CDR3 totals 12 residues. With V trimmed by 11 bases and J by 3 bases, 4 bases remained unmatched. CDR1 SGHVS and CDR2 FNYEAQ come from the germline V gene. In DNA, the CDR3 is TGTGCCTCTGGACAGGGGGACTACGAGCAGTACTTC. Protein sequence: CASGQGDYEQYF.

The V and J genes are TRBV5-1 and TRBJ2-4, with D perhaps matching TRBD2 (6 bases). The CDR3 consists of 15 residues. Germline V gene lookup returns CDR1 SGHRS and CDR2 YFSETQ. The V gene lost 5 bases and the J gene lost 8 bases, with 20 bases spanning the gap. The CDR3 DNA follows: TGCGCCAGCAGTCCTAGCGAGCCAGTGTGGGACATTCAGTACTTC. It is translated as CASSPSEPVWDIQYF.

The chain links TRBV3-1 (or the pseudogene TRBV3-2) to TRBJ1-4, with 7 bases matching TRBD1. J lost 7 bases, V lost 2 bases, and 10 bases had no gene match. This CDR3 is 16 amino acids long. Per the germline V gene, CDR1 is LGHDT and CDR2 is YNNKEL (reference sequence). The CDR3 reads CASSQLQGRFGEKLFF. For the CDR3, the DNA is TGTGCCAGCAGCCAACTACAGGGGCGGTTTGGTGAAAAACTGTTTTTT.

This clone has just a few counts. V is TRBV10-3 and J is TRBJ2-3; D ambiguous. Germline CDR1 is ENHRY and CDR2 is SYGVKD. CDR3 size: 14 residues. Trimming took off 6 bases at V and 0 bases at J, with 10 bases between the two ends. The CDR3 DNA reads as TGTGCCATCAGGGGCTCGTTCAGCACAGATACGCAGTATTTT. It is translated as CAIRGSFSTDTQYF.

The chain recombines TRBV15 with TRBJ1-6; D perhaps matches TRBD1 (5 bases). This CDR3 contains 14 residues. The V end lost 8 bases, the J end lost 8 bases, and 16 bases lay between the germline ends. Germline assignment: CDR1 LNHNV and CDR2 YYDKDF (reference sequence). CDR3 protein: CATGRGQRDSPLHF. CDR3 coding DNA: TGTGCCACCGGGAGGGGCCAGCGAGATTCACCCCTCCACTTT.

The chain uses TRBV28 and TRBJ1-1; a possible D gene is TRBD1 (5 bases). CDR3 size: 15 residues. The germline V gene encodes CDR1 MDHEN and CDR2 SYDVKM. V lost 5 bases and J lost 5, with 18 bases in between. CDR3 DNA: TGTGCCAGCAGTCCTGGTGCCAGGGTAAGGACTGAAGCTTTCTTT. The encoded protein is CASSPGARVRTEAFF.

The chain has TRBV12-3 or TRBV12-4 and TRBJ2-7, with a tentative D call TRBD2 (6 bases). V was shortened by 3 bases and J by 6 bases, with 12 bases between the two germline ends. The CDR3 covers 13 residues. CDR3 coding DNA: TGTGCCAGCAGTTTTCGGCGGGATGTCGAGCAGTACTTC. It is translated as CASSFRRDVEQYF.

The chain couples TRBV15 to TRBJ2-3, with D maybe TRBD1 (5 bases). V lost 6 bases, J lost 4 bases, and 14 bases lay in between. The CDR3 runs to 14 residues. Germline V gene sequence: CDR1 LNHNV, CDR2 YYDKDF (reference sequence). The CDR3 here is CATRATQGSDTQYF. As DNA, the CDR3 is TGTGCCACCAGAGCCACCCAGGGTTCAGATACGCAGTATTTT.

The rearrangement links TRBV14 to TRBJ1-1; 7 nucleotides align to TRBD1. This CDR3 region has 16 residues. Germline V lookup: CDR1 SGHDN, CDR2 FVKESK. After removal of 4 bases from V and 0 bases from J, the junction contained 8 bases not matched to a gene. This CDR3 is CASSPRDRNMNTEAFF. Written as DNA, the CDR3 is TGTGCCAGCAGCCCGCGGGACAGAAACATGAACACTGAAGCTTTCTTT. Using reference TRBV14 and TRBJ1-1 for the parts outside the CDR3, the full variable domain is EAGVTQFPSHSVIEKGQTVTLRCDPISGHDNLYWYRRVMGKEIKFLLHFVKESKQDESGMPNNRFLAERTGGTYSTLKVQPAELEDSGVYFCASSPRDRNMNTEAFFGQGTRLTVV.

The chain is built from TRBV5-1 and TRBJ2-3; TRBD2 is a possible D gene (6 bases). The CDR3 consists of 15 residues. V was cut by 0 bases and J by 4 bases, with 12 bases left in between. CDR1 is SGHRS, CDR2 YFSETQ, per germline. CDR3 in DNA: TGCGCCAGCAGCTTGGCGGGAGCCCCCCCAGATACGCAGTATTTT. Translation gives CASSLAGAPPDTQYF.

The rearrangement links TRBV14 to TRBJ1-3; possible D gene TRBD1, 5 bases. The CDR3 spans 15 residues. Trimming shortened V by 4 bases and J by 4 bases, and 14 bases separated the two germline ends. Per germline, CDR1 SGHDN and CDR2 FVKESK. CDR3 in DNA: TGTGCCAGCAGCCTGTACGGGGGTGGAGGAAACACCATATATTTT. It specifies CASSLYGGGGNTIYF.

The rearrangement joins TRBV3-1 (or the pseudogene TRBV3-2) to TRBJ2-1, with 11 nucleotides matching TRBD2. This CDR3 has 16 amino acids. Germline V CDR1 and CDR2: LGHDT, YNNKEL (reference sequence). V lost 3 bases and J lost 7; bases outside the gene matches: 8. CDR3 coding DNA: TGTGCCAGCAGCCAGAGCGGACTAGCGGGCCAAAATGAGCAGTTCTTC. Translating it yields CASSQSGLAGQNEQFF.

This chain connects TRBV4-1 to TRBJ2-7; D may be TRBD2 (6 bases). V was cut by 4 bases and J by 3 bases, with 10 bases left in between. Germline V gene lookup returns CDR1 MGHRA and CDR2 YSYEKL. The CDR3 is 13 amino acids. CDR3 amino acids: CASSPGSVYEQYF. The CDR3 DNA reads as TGCGCCAGCAGCCCCGGGAGTGTCTACGAGCAGTACTTC.

Concerning this clone itself: The same CDR3 arises from other DNA sequences in this sample as well. This chain connects TRBV5-1 to TRBJ1-6; TRBD1 matches 9 bases. Germline V gives CDR1 SGHRS, CDR2 YFSETQ. Losses at the gene ends were 0 bases for V and 9 bases for J; bases not matched to a gene: 4. CDR3 length: 15 amino acids. CDR3 coding DNA: TGCGCCAGCAGCTTGGCGGGACAGGGTCGTTCACCCCTCCACTTT. This codes for CASSLAGQGRSPLHF.

The chain uses TRBV19 and TRBJ2-7; 8 bases match TRBD1. After removal of 1 base from V and 5 bases from J, the junction contained 4 bases not matched to a gene. This CDR3 comprises 14 residues. In germline, CDR1 is LNHDA, CDR2 SQIVND (reference sequence). The CDR3 DNA sequence: TGTGCCAGTAGTATAGGACAGGGACAGGACGAGCAGTACTTC. It translates to CASSIGQGQDEQYF.

The chain uses TRBV19 and TRBJ2-3, with 7 bases fitting TRBD2. Germline V gene sequence: CDR1 LNHDA, CDR2 SQIVND (reference sequence). There are 19 residues in the CDR3. Trimming at V came to 2 bases and at J to 1 base, leaving 15 bases not matched to a gene. The CDR3 protein is CASSIPSGPASRGTDTQYF. DNA for the CDR3: TGTGCCAGTAGTATACCTAGCGGCCCCGCTAGTCGGGGCACAGATACGCAGTATTTT. The whole variable domain, filled in from reference TRBV19 and TRBJ2-3, reads DGGITQSPKYLFRKEGQNVTLSCEQNLNHDAMYWYRQDPGQGLRLIYYSQIVNDFQKGDIAEGYSVSREKKESFPLTVTSAQKNPTAFYLCASSIPSGPASRGTDTQYFGPGTRLTVL.

The chain has TRBV7-3 and TRBJ1-1; D is unresolved. The V end lost 5 bases, the J end lost 2 bases, and 9 bases lay between the germline ends. This CDR3 region has 13 residues. Germline CDR1 is SGHTA and CDR2 is FQGTGA. Here the CDR3 reads CASSEEINTEAFF. The CDR3 DNA sequence: TGTGCCAGCAGCGAGGAGATTAACACTGAAGCTTTCTTT.

The genes are TRBV19 and TRBJ1-1, with a weak D call TRBD1 (5 bases). The CDR3 is 14 amino acids. V gave up 5 bases and J gave up 2 bases, with 12 bases separating them. Germline V gives CDR1 LNHDA, CDR2 SQIVND (reference sequence). The CDR3 DNA reads as TGTGCCAGTAGTGTTGACAGCCCCAACACTGAAGCTTTCTTT. Protein sequence: CASSVDSPNTEAFF.

The gene calls are TRBV6-5 and TRBJ2-7, with TRBD1 identical over 10 bases. V lost 5 bases and J lost 3; bases outside the gene matches: 4. Germline values: CDR1 MNHEY, CDR2 SVGAGI. There are 14 residues in the CDR3. In nucleotides, the CDR3 is TGTGCCAGCAGTAGGGGACAGGGGTTCTACGAGCAGTACTTC. The encoded protein is CASSRGQGFYEQYF.

The genes are TRBV18 and TRBJ1-2; 7 nucleotides line up with TRBD1. With V trimmed by 3 bases and J by 6 bases, 10 bases remained unmatched. The CDR3 consists of 15 residues. Germline V gene sequence: CDR1 KGHSH, CDR2 LQKENI. The CDR3 DNA reads as TGTGCCAGCTCACCGAGAGACAGGGAATACGATGGCTACACCTTC. It yields the protein CASSPRDREYDGYTF.